These 23 T cell receptor beta chains came from one sample sequenced in a study of blood T cell repertoires in COVID-19. Assay used: immunoSEQ multiplex PCR; TCRdb lists only in-frame clones, some missing. The table includes just under 65,000 clones, roughly three quarters detected once. Specimen: peripheral blood. The receptors here all came from a man in his 60s with COVID-19, enrolled during active disease.

The chain has TRBV24-1 and TRBJ1-1, with D possibly matching TRBD1 (6 bases). V was trimmed by 7 bases and J by 0 bases, leaving 11 bases between them. There are 14 residues in the CDR3. The germline CDR1 and CDR2 sequences are KGHDR and SFDVKD. Here the CDR3 DNA reads TGTGCCACCAGGCCCCCAGGGGTGAACACTGAAGCTTTCTTT. This gives the protein CATRPPGVNTEAFF.

The chain combines TRBV28 with TRBJ2-3; D may be TRBD1 (5 bases). CDR1 is MDHEN, CDR2 SYDVKM, per germline. V was trimmed by 4 bases and J by 0 bases, leaving 11 bases between them. The CDR3 runs to 15 residues. The CDR3 DNA reads as TGTGCCAGCAGTTCGACAGAGATTAGCACAGATACGCAGTATTTT. This sequence encodes CASSSTEISTDTQYF.

The chain has TRBV15 and TRBJ2-1; 9 bases agree with TRBD1. The germline V gene encodes CDR1 LNHNV and CDR2 YYDKDF (reference sequence). Trimming removed 0 bases from V and 9 bases from J; junction bases left unmatched: 6. This CDR3 is built from 15 residues. The CDR3 loop reads CATSRDPGTGSEQFF. DNA of the CDR3: TGTGCCACCAGCAGAGATCCCGGGACAGGGAGTGAGCAGTTCTTC.

This chain connects TRBV5-1 to TRBJ1-4; no clear D gene. CDR3 length: 16 amino acids. Germline V lookup: CDR1 SGHRS, CDR2 YFSETQ. V was cut by 4 bases and J by 7 bases, with 20 bases left in between. CDR3 loop: CASSLSSAVSGEKLFF. For the CDR3, the DNA is TGCGCCAGCAGCCTCTCAAGCGCCGTCTCGGGTGAAAAACTGTTTTTT.

The chain is built from TRBV3-1 (or the pseudogene TRBV3-2) and TRBJ2-1; TRBD2 matches at 7 bases. This CDR3 is 16 amino acids long. Trimming at V came to 0 bases and at J to 10 bases, leaving 12 bases not matched to a gene. CDR1 is LGHDT and CDR2 is YNNKEL in the germline V gene (reference sequence). This CDR3 is CASSQEGQSGLGEQFF. The CDR3 region has the DNA TGTGCCAGCAGCCAAGAGGGCCAGTCTGGACTAGGAGAGCAGTTCTTC.

The chain is built from TRBV7-3 and TRBJ2-1, with D unclear. The CDR3 spans 12 residues. CDR1 and CDR2 (germline): SGHTA, FQGTGA. V was shortened by 6 bases and J by 0 bases, with 3 bases between the two germline ends. The CDR3 region is CASSRSYNEQFF. The CDR3 bases are TGTGCCAGCAGTCGCTCCTACAATGAGCAGTTCTTC.

The chain employs TRBV12-3 or TRBV12-4 and TRBJ2-7; TRBD1 matches 9 bases. V lost 5 bases, J lost 4 bases, and 3 bases stayed unmatched. The CDR3 extends over 13 amino acids. The CDR3 region has the DNA TGTGCCAGCAGTACCGGGACAGGGTACGAGCAGTACTTC. Its protein product is CASSTGTGYEQYF.

V usage is TRBV7-9 and J usage is TRBJ2-5, with 8 nucleotides matching TRBD1. Per germline, CDR1 SEHNR and CDR2 FQNEAQ (reference sequence). The CDR3 runs 16 residues. J was trimmed by 3 bases and V by 1 base; bases with no gene match: 7. The chain's CDR3 is CASSLGSAGGEETQYF. CDR3 sequence (DNA): TGTGCCAGCAGCTTAGGATCTGCAGGGGGCGAAGAGACCCAGTACTTC.

This clone was seen only once. The chain couples TRBV6-2 or TRBV6-3 to TRBJ1-5; D ambiguous. Germline V gene lookup returns CDR1 MNHEY and CDR2 SVGEGT. The CDR3 contains 14 residues. V dropped 5 bases and J dropped 5 bases, with 13 bases sitting between them. The CDR3 sequence: CASSLPGIYQPQHF. Written as DNA, the CDR3 is TGTGCCAGCAGTCTCCCCGGGATTTATCAGCCCCAGCATTTT.

The table lists this clone with a count of one. The J gene is TRBJ2-5, the V gene TRBV18; 10 bases match TRBD2. J lost 1 base, V lost 1 base, and 9 bases had no gene match. Germline V gene data show CDR1 as KGHSH and CDR2 as LQKENI. The CDR3 runs 18 residues. CDR3 loop: CASSPLGAGGPLQETQYF. CDR3 nucleotides: TGTGCCAGCTCACCACTTGGAGCGGGAGGGCCCCTCCAAGAGACCCAGTACTTC.

This chain connects TRBV7-9 to TRBJ1-2; 9 bases agree with TRBD1. V was pared by 9 bases and J by 6 bases, with 8 bases of the junction left unmatched. Germline V gives CDR1 SEHNR, CDR2 FQNEAQ (reference sequence). The CDR3 is made up of 13 amino acids. The CDR3: CASNTGGADGYTF. The DNA of the CDR3 is TGTGCCAGTAATACAGGGGGCGCTGATGGCTACACCTTC.

Here the CDR3 reads CASSDRQGISGYTF. The CDR3 DNA follows: TGTGCCAGCAGTGACCGACAGGGCATCTCTGGCTACACCTTC. The chain has TRBV2 and TRBJ1-2; 7 positions match TRBD1. Trimming cost V 3 bases and J 7 bases; bases outside gene matches: 8. The CDR3 is 14 amino acids. CDR1 and CDR2 from the germline V gene are SNHLY and FYNNEI.

The gene calls are TRBV6-5 and TRBJ2-3; tentatively, D is TRBD2 (7 bases). The ends were cut back, 7 bases at V and 4 bases at J, with 15 bases in the middle. The CDR3 has 14 amino acids. Germline V gene data show CDR1 as MNHEY and CDR2 as SVGAGI. Here the CDR3 DNA reads TGTGCCAGCAACCTAAAGGGGGGGGCAGATACGCAGTATTTT. Protein: CASNLKGGADTQYF.

The gene calls are TRBV27 and TRBJ1-1; D is perhaps TRBD1 (5 bases). The CDR3 length is 14 residues. The V end was cut by 8 bases, the J end by 4 bases, with 17 bases between. Germline CDR1 and CDR2: MNHEY and SMNVEV (reference sequence). CDR3: CASGTVRKGTEAFF. DNA for the CDR3: TGTGCCAGCGGGACTGTTAGAAAGGGCACTGAAGCTTTCTTT.

The chain links TRBV29-1 to TRBJ2-5; D is uncertain. Between the trimmed V and J ends, which lost 6 bases and 4 bases, there was a span of 15 bases. Germline V CDR1 and CDR2: SQVTM, ANQGSEA. The CDR3 extends over 13 amino acids. The CDR3 spells CSVTLGARETQYF. The CDR3 coding sequence is TGCAGCGTCACCCTCGGAGCAAGAGAGACCCAGTACTTC.

This clone came up a few times. This rearrangement joins TRBV6-1 to TRBJ2-7; the D gene is possibly TRBD2 (6 bases). The CDR3 loop spans 16 amino acids. Trimming stripped 3 bases from V and 3 bases from J, with 18 bases between. CDR1 MNHNS and CDR2 SASEGT come from the germline V gene. CDR3 in DNA: TGTGCCAGCAGTGATGGGTGGTCTAGCGTCCGCTACGAGCAGTACTTC. Its translation is CASSDGWSSVRYEQYF.

The chain employs TRBV2 and TRBJ1-5; 8 bases are a match to TRBD1. The germline V gene has CDR1 SNHLY and CDR2 FYNNEI. This CDR3 has 11 amino acids. Losses at the gene ends were 6 bases for V and 16 bases for J; bases not matched to a gene: 8. The CDR3 DNA reads TGTGCCAGCAGCGGACAGGGCCGAATACATTTT. Protein: CASSGQGRIHF. The whole variable domain, filled in from reference TRBV2 and TRBJ1-5, reads EPEVTQTPSHQVTQMGQEVILRCVPISNHLYFYWYRQILGQKVEFLVSFYNNEISEKSEIFDDQFSVERPDGSNFTLKIRSTKLEDSAMYFCASSGQGRIHFGDGTRLSIL.

The J gene is TRBJ2-5, the V gene TRBV6-1; TRBD2 matches at 10 bases. The CDR3 consists of 17 residues. CDR1 is MNHNS, CDR2 SASEGT, per germline. V was pared by 4 bases and J by 4 bases, with 12 bases of the junction left unmatched. The CDR3 DNA is TGTGCCAGCAGTGGAGGGAAGACTAGCGGGTTAGCAGAGACCCAGTACTTC. This translates into CASSGGKTSGLAETQYF.

This chain connects TRBV5-1 to TRBJ1-2, with D perhaps TRBD1 (5 bases). The ends were cut back, 0 bases at V and 7 bases at J, with 16 bases in the middle. The germline CDR1 and CDR2 sequences are SGHRS and YFSETQ. This CDR3 spans 15 amino acids. CDR3 protein: CASSLVTSGKGGYTF. Here the CDR3 DNA reads TGCGCCAGCAGCTTGGTAACTTCAGGGAAAGGTGGCTACACCTTC.

V and J are TRBV28 and TRBJ1-5; 8 bases line up with TRBD1. V shed 8 bases and J 7 bases; nucleotides not matched to a gene: 16. The CDR3 is 16 residues long. Germline values: CDR1 MDHEN, CDR2 SYDVKM. The CDR3, as DNA: TGTGCCAGCGACTACACGAAGGACAGGGCGTTACAGCCCCAGCATTTT. Translating it yields CASDYTKDRALQPQHF.

The chain recombines TRBV15 with TRBJ2-1; D is undetermined. This CDR3 region has 12 residues. V lost 0 bases and J lost 9, with 6 bases in between. CDR1 is LNHNV and CDR2 is YYDKDF in the germline V gene (reference sequence). Here the CDR3 reads CATSRDNGEQFF. CDR3 nucleotides: TGTGCCACCAGCAGAGATAACGGTGAGCAGTTCTTC.

This clone turned up a few times. The chain employs TRBV28 and TRBJ1-5; 10 bases fit TRBD1. V shed 10 bases, J shed 5 bases, and the junction held 8 bases outside the gene matches. This CDR3 has 14 residues. Germline CDR1 MDHEN, CDR2 SYDVKM. The CDR3 here is CAITTGGRDQPQHF. CDR3 bases: TGTGCCATAACGACAGGGGGCAGGGATCAGCCCCAGCATTTT.

The chain employs TRBV9 and TRBJ1-1; D may be TRBD1 (5 bases). V dropped 2 bases and J dropped 0 bases, with 5 bases sitting between them. CDR1 and CDR2 (germline): SGDLS, YYNGEE. CDR3 length: 13 residues. The CDR3 loop is CASSVDMNTEAFF. CDR3 coding DNA: TGTGCCAGCAGCGTGGACATGAACACTGAAGCTTTCTTT.